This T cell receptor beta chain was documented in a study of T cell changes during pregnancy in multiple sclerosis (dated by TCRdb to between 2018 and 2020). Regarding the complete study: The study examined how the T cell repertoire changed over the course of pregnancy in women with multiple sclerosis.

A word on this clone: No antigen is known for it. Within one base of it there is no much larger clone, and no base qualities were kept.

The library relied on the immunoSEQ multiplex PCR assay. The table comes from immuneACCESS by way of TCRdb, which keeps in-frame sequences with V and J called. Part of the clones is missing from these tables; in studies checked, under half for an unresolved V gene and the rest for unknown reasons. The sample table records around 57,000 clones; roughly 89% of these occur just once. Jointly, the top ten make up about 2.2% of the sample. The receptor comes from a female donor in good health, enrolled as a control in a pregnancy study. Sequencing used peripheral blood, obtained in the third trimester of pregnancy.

The DNA is as follows: TGTGCCAGTAGTATGTGGACTAGCGGGGGGGCCGGGGAGCTGTTTTTT. The resulting protein is CASSMWTSGGAGELFF. Rearrangement joined TRBV19 to TRBJ2-2, with 15 central nucleotides matching TRBD2. The V end gives up 3 bases and the J end 6 bases, leaving 2 bases in the junction not matched to a gene. The CDR3 holds 16 amino acids from the cysteine to the phenylalanine. CDR3 DNA is the only sequence kept; it has 48 bases, read in frame from the first base. CDR1 and CDR2 are read off the germline V gene (reference sequence) as LNHDA and SQIVND. With the portions outside the CDR3 filled from the reference TRBV19 and TRBJ2-2 genes, the complete variable region becomes DGGITQSPKYLFRKEGQNVTLSCEQNLNHDAMYWYRQDPGQGLRLIYYSQIVNDFQKGDIAEGYSVSREKKESFPLTVTSAQKNPTAFYLCASSMWTSGGAGELFFGEGSRLTVL.